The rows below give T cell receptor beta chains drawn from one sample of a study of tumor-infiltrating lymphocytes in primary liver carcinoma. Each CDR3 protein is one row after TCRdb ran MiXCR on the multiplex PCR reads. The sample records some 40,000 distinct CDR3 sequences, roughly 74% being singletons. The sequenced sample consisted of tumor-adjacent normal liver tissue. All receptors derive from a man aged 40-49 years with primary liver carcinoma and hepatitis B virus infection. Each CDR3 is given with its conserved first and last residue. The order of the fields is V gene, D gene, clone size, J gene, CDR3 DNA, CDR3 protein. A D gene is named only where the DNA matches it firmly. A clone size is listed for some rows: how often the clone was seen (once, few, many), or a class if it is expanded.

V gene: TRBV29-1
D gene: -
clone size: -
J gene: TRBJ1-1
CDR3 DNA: TGCAACGTTGCAGGCGGCTGGGGGATGAACATTGAAGCTTTCTTT
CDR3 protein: CNVAGGWGMNIEAFF

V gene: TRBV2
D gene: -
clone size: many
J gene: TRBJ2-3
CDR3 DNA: TGTGCCAGCAGTGAAAATAGGGATACGCAGTATTTT
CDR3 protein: CASSENRDTQYF

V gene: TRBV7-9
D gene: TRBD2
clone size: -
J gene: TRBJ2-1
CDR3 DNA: TGTGCCAGCAGCTTACGAAGAACGTCGGGTGGGGGGGATGACCAGTTCTTC
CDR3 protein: CASSLRRTSGGGDDQFF

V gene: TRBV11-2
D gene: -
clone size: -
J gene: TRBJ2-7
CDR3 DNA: TGTGCCAGTCCCGGGGGCTACGAGCAGTACTTC
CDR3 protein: CASPGGYEQYF

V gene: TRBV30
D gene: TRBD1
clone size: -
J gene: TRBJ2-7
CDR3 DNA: TGTGCCTCCCAGGGACAGTCCCCCTACGAGCAATACTTC
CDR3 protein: CASQGQSPYEQYF

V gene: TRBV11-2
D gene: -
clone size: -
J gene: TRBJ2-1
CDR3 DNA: TGTGCCAGCAGCAGATCAAGCGGTGAGCAGCTCTTC
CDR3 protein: CASSRSSGEQLF

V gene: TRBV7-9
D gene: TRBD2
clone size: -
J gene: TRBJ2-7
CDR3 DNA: TGTGCCAGCAGCCGCCTGACTAGTGGGAGGGCCCTCAAGCAGTACTTC
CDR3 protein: CASSRLTSGRALKQYF

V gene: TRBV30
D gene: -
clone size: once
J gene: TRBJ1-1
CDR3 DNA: TGTGTCCGGAGTGCGGATAGGAGGACTGAAGCTTTCTTT
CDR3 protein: CVRSADRRTEAFF

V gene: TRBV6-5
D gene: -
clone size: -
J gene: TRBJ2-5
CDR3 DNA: TGTGCAAGCCGACAGGACCGAGAGATCCAGTACTTC
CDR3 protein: CASRQDREIQYF

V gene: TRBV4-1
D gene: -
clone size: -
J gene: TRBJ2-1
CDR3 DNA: TGCGCCAGCAGCCAAGATTTAGGTGCTGAGCAGTTCTTC
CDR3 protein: CASSQDLGAEQFF

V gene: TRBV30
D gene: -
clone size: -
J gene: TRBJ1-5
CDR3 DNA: TGTGCCTGTGCGTCAGCAGCCAATCAGCTCCAGCATTTT
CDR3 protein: CACASAANQLQHF

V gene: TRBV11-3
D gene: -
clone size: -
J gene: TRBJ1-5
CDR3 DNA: TGTGCCAGTAGCTTAGATCTGGGGGTGGCTAAGCCCCAGCAATTT
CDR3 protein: CASSLDLGVAKPQQF

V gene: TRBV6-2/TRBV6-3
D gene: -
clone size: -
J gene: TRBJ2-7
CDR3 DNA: TGTCCCAGCAGTTGCGAGATACCCTACGAGCAGTACTTC
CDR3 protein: CPSSCEIPYEQYF

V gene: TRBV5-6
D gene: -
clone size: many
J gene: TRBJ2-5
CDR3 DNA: TGTGCCAGCAGTGGACTAAGAGAGACCCAGTACTTC
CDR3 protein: CASSGLRETQYF

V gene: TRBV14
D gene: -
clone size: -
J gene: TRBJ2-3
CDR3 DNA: TGTACCAGCAGCCCGACAGACCAGACTACGCAGTATTTT
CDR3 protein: CTSSPTDQTTQYF

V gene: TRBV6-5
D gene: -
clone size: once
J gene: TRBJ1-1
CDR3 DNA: TGTGCCAGAAGTTACTCGCCATCAGGGAACACTGAAGCTTTCTTT
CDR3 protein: CARSYSPSGNTEAFF

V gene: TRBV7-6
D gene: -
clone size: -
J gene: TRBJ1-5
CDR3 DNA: TGTGCCAGCAGCTACATAGGCCAGCCTCAGCATTTT
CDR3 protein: CASSYIGQPQHF

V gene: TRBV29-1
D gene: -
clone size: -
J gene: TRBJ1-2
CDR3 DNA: TGCAGCGTTGACTCAGGGGTAGGCAGTTACACCTTC
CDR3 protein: CSVDSGVGSYTF

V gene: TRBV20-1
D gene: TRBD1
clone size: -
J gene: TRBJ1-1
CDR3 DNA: TGCAGTGCTAGAGATTTACCTTTGACAGGGCTCGGCACTGAAGCTTTCTTT
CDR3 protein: CSARDLPLTGLGTEAFF

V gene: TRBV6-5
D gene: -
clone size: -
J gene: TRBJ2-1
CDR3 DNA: TGTGCTAGCAGTTACATGGATGAGCAGTTCTTC
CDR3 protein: CASSYMDEQFF

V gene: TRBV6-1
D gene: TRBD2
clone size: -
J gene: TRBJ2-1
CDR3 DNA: TGTGCCAGAAGTGAAGGGACTAGCGGGAGCAATGAGCAGTCCTTC
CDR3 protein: CARSEGTSGSNEQSF

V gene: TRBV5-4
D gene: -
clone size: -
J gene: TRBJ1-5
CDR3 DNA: TGTGCCAACAGCCGTGACGGAAATAGCAATCAGCCCCAGCAATTT
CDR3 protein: CANSRDGNSNQPQQF

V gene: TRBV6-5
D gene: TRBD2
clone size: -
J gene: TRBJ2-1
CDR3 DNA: TGTGCTAGCAGTCCTGCTAGCGGGAGGGCCGGGGAGCTGTTCTTC
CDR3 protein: CASSPASGRAGELFF

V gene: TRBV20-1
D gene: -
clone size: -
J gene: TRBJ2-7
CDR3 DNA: TGTAGTGCTAGGTGGCAGGACAGCGGACTTACTTACGAGCAGTGCTTC
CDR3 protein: CSARWQDSGLTYEQCF

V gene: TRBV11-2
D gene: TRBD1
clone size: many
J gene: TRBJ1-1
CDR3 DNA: TGTGCCAGCAGTCGAGGGGGCGCAGGTCCTTGGGGGAACACTGAAGCTTTCTTT
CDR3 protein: CASSRGGAGPWGNTEAFF

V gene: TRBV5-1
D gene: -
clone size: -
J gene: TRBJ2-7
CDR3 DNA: TGCGCCAGTAGCCCCACTGACAATTTGGGCGAGCAGTACTTC
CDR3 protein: CASSPTDNLGEQYF

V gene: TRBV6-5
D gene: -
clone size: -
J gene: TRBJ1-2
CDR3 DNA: TGTGCCAGCAGTGTCGGGACACGCTGCACCTTC
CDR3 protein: CASSVGTRCTF

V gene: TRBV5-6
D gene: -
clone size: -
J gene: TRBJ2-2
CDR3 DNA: TGTGCCAGCAGCTGGTCCTCCGCGGAACTGTTTTTT
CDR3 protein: CASSWSSAELFF

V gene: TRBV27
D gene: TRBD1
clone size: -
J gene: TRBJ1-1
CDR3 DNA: TGTGCCAGCAGTCGAGGGACAGTCAGGGGAAATACTGAAGCTTTCTTT
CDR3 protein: CASSRGTVRGNTEAFF

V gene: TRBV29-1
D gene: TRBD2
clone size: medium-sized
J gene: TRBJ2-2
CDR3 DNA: TGCAGCGTTGAGGAACCCTCGGGAGGTACGATCACCGGGGAGCTGTTTTTT
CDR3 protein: CSVEEPSGGTITGELFF

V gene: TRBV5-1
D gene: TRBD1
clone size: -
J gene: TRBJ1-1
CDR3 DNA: TGCGTCAACAGCTTGGTCACAGGGGGCGAAGCTTTCTTT
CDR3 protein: CVNSLVTGGEAFF

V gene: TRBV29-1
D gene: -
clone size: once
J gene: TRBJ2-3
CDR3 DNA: TGTAGCGTTGCTGGAGTGCATGGACGTAGCACAGATACGCAGTATTTT
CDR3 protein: CSVAGVHGRSTDTQYF

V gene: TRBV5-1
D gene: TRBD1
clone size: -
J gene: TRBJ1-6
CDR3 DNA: TGCTCCAGCAGCGGACAGGCGTCGGGACAGGGGGCTAACTCACCGCTCCACTTT
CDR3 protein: CSSSGQASGQGANSPLHF

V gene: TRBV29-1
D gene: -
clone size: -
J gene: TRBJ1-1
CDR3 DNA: TGCTGCGTTCCACACGGGCATGAAGCTTCCTTT
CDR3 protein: CCVPHGHEASF

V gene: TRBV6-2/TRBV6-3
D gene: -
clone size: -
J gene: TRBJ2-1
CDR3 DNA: TGTGCCAGCAATTACAGCATCTCCTACAATGAGCAGTTCTTC
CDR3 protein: CASNYSISYNEQFF

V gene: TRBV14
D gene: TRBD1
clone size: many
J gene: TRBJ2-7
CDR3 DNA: TGTGCCAGCAGCCGACCGGGACAGGGCTCCTACGAGCAGTACTTC
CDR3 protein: CASSRPGQGSYEQYF

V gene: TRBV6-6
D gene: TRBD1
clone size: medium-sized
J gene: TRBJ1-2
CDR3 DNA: TGTGCCAGCAGTTGGACACAGGGGGCGCGTGGCTACACCTTC
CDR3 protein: CASSWTQGARGYTF

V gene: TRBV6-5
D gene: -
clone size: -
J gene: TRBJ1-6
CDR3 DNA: TGTGCCAGCAGTCGTGAGGGCATAAATTCACTCCTCCACTTT
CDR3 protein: CASSREGINSLLHF

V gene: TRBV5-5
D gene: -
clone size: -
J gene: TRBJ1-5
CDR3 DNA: TGTGCCAACAGCAGCGGGGGGGCAGGTCAGTCCCAGCATTTT
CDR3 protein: CANSSGGAGQSQHF

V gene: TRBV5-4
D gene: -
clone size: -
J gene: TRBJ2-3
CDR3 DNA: TGTGCCAGCAGCCCTATGGGAGACCGACCTAGCACAGATACGCAGTATTTT
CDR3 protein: CASSPMGDRPSTDTQYF

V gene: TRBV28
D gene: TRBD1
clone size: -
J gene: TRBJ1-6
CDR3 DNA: TGTGGCAGTCAACCCGGGACAGGGGGCGAGATGGAGAATTTACCCCTCCACTTT
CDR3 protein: CGSQPGTGGEMENLPLHF